The 29 T cell receptor beta chains presented below share a single source sample, sequenced in a study of T cell responses to AZD1222 COVID-19 vaccine. The method was immunoSEQ multiplex PCR; TCRdb's version includes in-frame clones alone and lacks a portion of them. The sample contains 130,000 or so clones, about 82% of which appear only once. This material consisted of peripheral blood, taken on day 0 of AZD1222 vaccination. These receptors were collected from an adult in good health.

This clone was seen a few times. The chain's CDR3 is CAIRRGGTNTGELFF. The CDR3 DNA reads as TGTGCCATCCGGAGAGGGGGCACGAACACCGGGGAGCTGTTTTTT. The V and J genes are TRBV10-3 and TRBJ2-2; 7 positions match TRBD1. Germline V gene sequence: CDR1 ENHRY, CDR2 SYGVKD. This CDR3 has 15 residues. V lost 8 bases to trimming and J lost 0 bases; unmatched junction nucleotides: 6.

The chain has TRBV27 and TRBJ2-2, with a weak D call TRBD2 (5 bases). Germline V gene data show CDR1 as MNHEY and CDR2 as SMNVEV (reference sequence). The CDR3 totals 14 residues. Trimming took off 4 bases at V and 2 bases at J, with 8 bases between the two ends. The CDR3 DNA sequence: TGTGCCAGCAGTTCCGGGATTAACACCGGGGAGCTGTTTTTT. It encodes CASSSGINTGELFF.

The chain joins TRBV21-1 to TRBJ2-7. TRBV21-1 is labeled a pseudogene. This CDR3 has 17 amino acids. CDR3 bases: TGTGCCAGCAGCAAATATGGCCTGTCTCTGGCCGGCTGCGAGCAGTACTTC. It specifies CASSKYGLSLAGCEQYF.

Comments on this clone: Given the absence of the conserved phenylalanine or tryptophan at the CDR3 end, a read error is likely. It is unclear where the CDR3 begins or ends on the DNA, so no DNA is shown, and the CDR3 is as TCRdb lists it. The rearrangement uses TRBV21-1 and TRBJ1-1. TRBV21-1 is termed a pseudogene. Inclusive of both ends, the CDR3 amounts to 9 amino acids. The CDR3 here is CASKPHSLR.

The chain combines TRBV5-4 with TRBJ1-2; a possible D gene is TRBD1 (5 bases). Per the germline V gene, CDR1 is SGHNT and CDR2 is YYREEE (reference sequence). The CDR3 is made up of 14 amino acids. Trimming removed 1 base at V and 3 bases at J, with 10 bases between. Here the CDR3 DNA reads TGTGCCAGCAGCTTGTTTGGGGCTGACTATGGCTACACCTTC. Protein: CASSLFGADYGYTF.

This clone was counted once. V gene TRBV13 combines with J gene TRBJ1-6; D perhaps matches TRBD1 (5 bases). The CDR3 loop spans 17 amino acids. Trimming removed 5 bases at V and 10 bases at J, with 24 bases between. Per the germline V gene, CDR1 is PRHDT and CDR2 is FYEKMQ (reference sequence). Here the CDR3 reads CASSKVGRDRRRSPLHF. The CDR3 DNA sequence: TGTGCCAGCAGCAAAGTGGGCAGGGATAGGCGTCGATCACCCCTCCACTTT.

The chain combines TRBV7-4 with TRBJ1-2; TRBD1 is a possible D gene (5 bases). V lost 5 bases, J lost 3 bases, and 19 bases lay in between. In germline, CDR1 is SGHVT, CDR2 SQSDAQ. The CDR3 covers 16 residues. This CDR3 reads CASSPHLPRVDYGYTF. CDR3 DNA: TGTGCCAGCAGCCCTCACTTGCCCAGGGTGGACTATGGCTACACCTTC.

The V gene is TRBV27, the J gene TRBJ2-2, with TRBD1 as a possible D gene (6 bases). Germline loops: CDR1 MNHEY, CDR2 SMNVEV (reference sequence). The V gene lost 1 base and the J gene lost 2 bases, with 11 bases spanning the gap. This CDR3 has 16 amino acids. As DNA, the CDR3 is TGTGCCAGCAGTTTATTGCAGGGGCTTAACACCGGGGAGCTGTTTTTT. Protein: CASSLLQGLNTGELFF.

The V and J genes are TRBV7-8 and TRBJ1-2, with 12 bases aligning to TRBD1. Germline V gene data show CDR1 as SGHVS and CDR2 as FQNEAQ. Germline trimming cut 2 bases from V and 7 bases from J; bases unmatched to any gene: 2. CDR3 size: 14 residues. The CDR3 sequence is CASSLRDRGLGYTF. The CDR3 DNA follows: TGTGCCAGCAGCTTAAGGGACAGGGGGCTTGGCTACACCTTC.

The chain combines TRBV4-1 with TRBJ2-7, with 7 bases that match TRBD1. This CDR3 comprises 15 residues. The V and J ends lost 0 bases and 0 bases, in that order; junction bases with no gene match: 2. Germline-derived CDR1 and CDR2 are MGHRA and YSYEKL. For the CDR3, the DNA is TGCGCCAGCAGCCAAGATCGGGACAGCTCCTACGAGCAGTACTTC. Translating it yields CASSQDRDSSYEQYF.

A note on this clone: The sample carries other DNA sequences with the same CDR3. The chain recombines TRBV7-6 with TRBJ2-3; 8 nucleotides align to TRBD2. The V gene end was trimmed by 1 base and the J gene end by 1 base; junction bases not matched to a gene: 1. Germline V gives CDR1 SGHVS, CDR2 FNYEAQ. The CDR3 sequence is 15 residues long. The CDR3 sequence is CASSLGGGRTDTQYF. The CDR3 DNA is TGTGCCAGCAGCTTAGGCGGGGGGCGCACAGATACGCAGTATTTT.

V gene TRBV6-5 combines with J gene TRBJ2-7, with no clear D. Germline CDR1 and CDR2: MNHEY and SVGAGI. The CDR3 contains 14 residues. V lost 0 bases and J lost 5, with 11 bases in between. CDR3 sequence: CASSYSARFNEQYF. The CDR3 DNA reads as TGTGCCAGCAGTTACTCAGCCAGGTTCAACGAGCAGTACTTC.

This chain links TRBV2 with TRBJ1-4; D remains ambiguous. This CDR3 has 14 residues. The germline V gene encodes CDR1 SNHLY and CDR2 FYNNEI. Trimming removed 5 bases at V and 7 bases at J, with 14 bases between. The CDR3 DNA follows: TGTGCCAGCAGTCCCCACCAGTTTTCTGAAAAACTGTTTTTT. It specifies CASSPHQFSEKLFF.

CDR3 DNA: TGTGCCAGCAGCAAATGGTCCCTTGAGTGGATTATTGGCAGGAAGCCCATATATTTT. Amino acids: CASSKWSLEWIIGRKPIYF. V gene TRBV21-1 combines with J gene TRBJ1-3; TRBD1 was called by the table and not checked on the DNA. TRBV21-1 is deemed a pseudogene. CDR3 length equals 19 residues.

The chain has TRBV6-5 and TRBJ1-3; no clear D gene. Germline V lookup: CDR1 MNHEY, CDR2 SVGAGI. Trimming left V 0 bases short and J 4 bases short, with 7 bases between. The CDR3 length is 14 residues. CDR3 in DNA: TGTGCCAGCAGTTACTCGAGGTTCGGAAACACCATATATTTT. As protein: CASSYSRFGNTIYF.

The chain uses TRBV18 and TRBJ1-2; D is unclear. The germline gives CDR1 KGHSH, CDR2 LQKENI. This CDR3 spans 15 amino acids. Trimming removed 3 bases at V and 5 bases at J, with 16 bases between. Written as DNA, the CDR3 is TGTGCCAGCTCACCGGAGGCAGGTGTTGCTTATGGCTACACCTTC. It specifies CASSPEAGVAYGYTF.

The gene calls are TRBV28 and TRBJ1-5; possible D gene TRBD1, 5 bases. Germline lookup yields CDR1 MDHEN and CDR2 SYDVKM. This CDR3 has 15 residues. Trimming took 3 bases from V and 0 from J, leaving 9 bases between them. The CDR3, as DNA: TGTGCCAGCAGTTTCCTGGGGGATAGCAATCAGCCCCAGCATTTT. It codes for CASSFLGDSNQPQHF.

The chain employs TRBV4-1 and TRBJ1-1; D is ambiguous. The CDR3 runs to 13 residues. With 0 bases removed from V and 7 bases from J, the gap between germline ends came to 9 bases. Germline loops: CDR1 MGHRA, CDR2 YSYEKL. The CDR3 region has the DNA TGCGCCAGCAGCCAAGATCGAGGCAGTGAAGCTTTCTTT. Translation gives CASSQDRGSEAFF.

The V gene is TRBV4-2, the J gene TRBJ2-5; TRBD2 agrees at 9 bases. After removal of 0 bases from V and 1 base from J, the junction contained 9 bases not matched to a gene. This CDR3 has 18 amino acids. Germline V gives CDR1 LGHNA, CDR2 YNFKEQ. DNA of the CDR3: TGTGCCAGCAGCCAAGATATGGCGGGAGGGCCCCTCCAAGAGACCCAGTACTTC. This sequence encodes CASSQDMAGGPLQETQYF.

A few counts support this clone. V is TRBV7-2 and J is TRBJ2-7; D uncertain. The V and J ends lost 1 base and 3 bases respectively, with 10 bases between them. The CDR3 consists of 14 residues. CDR1 and CDR2 from the germline V gene are SGHTA and FQGNSA. CDR3 in amino acids: CASSLGSSIYEQYF. CDR3 coding DNA: TGTGCCAGCAGCTTAGGAAGTAGCATCTACGAGCAGTACTTC.

This clone has just one count. The chain couples TRBV2 to TRBJ2-5; 9 bases match TRBD2. The CDR3 loop spans 14 amino acids. The V and J ends lost 3 bases and 4 bases, in that order; junction bases with no gene match: 3. CDR1 is SNHLY and CDR2 is FYNNEI in the germline V gene. This CDR3 is CASSEGLAVETQYF. CDR3 DNA sequence: TGTGCCAGCAGTGAGGGACTAGCTGTAGAGACCCAGTACTTC.

The chain uses TRBV9 and TRBJ1-1, with no clear D. The V and J ends lost 0 bases and 8 bases respectively, with 17 bases between them. CDR3 length: 15 amino acids. CDR1 and CDR2 (germline): SGDLS, YYNGEE. CDR3 amino acids: CASSVAPSDYVEAFF. The CDR3 DNA follows: TGTGCCAGCAGCGTAGCCCCCTCGGATTATGTAGAAGCTTTCTTT.

This chain links TRBV19 with TRBJ1-2; D call uncertain. V was pared by 8 bases and J by 4 bases, with 23 bases between. The CDR3 consists of 16 residues. CDR1 is LNHDA, CDR2 SQIVND, per germline (reference sequence). The CDR3 sequence is CASQTTALKDGYGYTF. DNA for the CDR3: TGTGCCAGTCAAACTACAGCCCTCAAAGACGGCTATGGCTACACCTTC.

The chain recombines TRBV5-8 with TRBJ1-5, with D unresolved. This CDR3 contains 13 residues. Germline V gene sequence: CDR1 SGHTS, CDR2 YDEGEE. V lost 5 bases and J lost 1, with 7 bases in between. CDR3 DNA sequence: TGTGCCAGCAGAGACATCAGCAATCAGCCCCAGCATTTT. It encodes CASRDISNQPQHF.

This chain links TRBV2 with TRBJ2-7; 8 bases are a match to TRBD1. CDR1 and CDR2 (germline): SNHLY, FYNNEI. The V and J ends lost 6 bases and 3 bases, in that order; junction bases with no gene match: 10. This CDR3 spans 15 amino acids. Written as DNA, the CDR3 is TGTGCCAGCAGGGCGGGACAGGCGGCACGCTACGAGCAGTACTTC. As protein: CASRAGQAARYEQYF. The whole variable domain, remainder taken from reference TRBV2 and TRBJ2-7, is EPEVTQTPSHQVTQMGQEVILRCVPISNHLYFYWYRQILGQKVEFLVSFYNNEISEKSEIFDDQFSVERPDGSNFTLKIRSTKLEDSAMYFCASRAGQAARYEQYFGPGTRLTVT.

The V and J genes are TRBV5-1 and TRBJ2-3; 8 bases are shared with TRBD1. The CDR3 extends over 14 amino acids. In germline, CDR1 is SGHRS, CDR2 YFSETQ. Trimming at V came to 4 bases and at J to 4 bases, leaving 5 bases not matched to a gene. The CDR3 protein is CASSPDRVADTQYF. The CDR3 region has the DNA TGCGCCAGCAGCCCGGACAGGGTCGCAGATACGCAGTATTTT. Complete variable domain (other parts from reference TRBV5-1 and TRBJ2-3): KAGVTQTPRYLIKTRGQQVTLSCSPISGHRSVSWYQQTPGQGLQFLFEYFSETQRNKGNFPGRFSGRQFSNSRSEMNVSTLELGDSALYLCASSPDRVADTQYFGPGTRLTVL.

CDR3 coding DNA: TGTGCCAGCACCGGACTAGAACAAGAGACCCAGTACTTC. Translated, it gives CASTGLEQETQYF. The chain is built from TRBV2 and TRBJ2-5, with TRBD2 matching over 7 bases. V lost 7 bases and J lost 2; bases outside the gene matches: 4. Germline CDR1 is SNHLY and CDR2 is FYNNEI. This CDR3 region has 13 residues.

The chain has TRBV7-2 and TRBJ2-1, with 8 bases matching TRBD2. V was clipped by 5 bases and J by 7 bases; unmatched bases: 10. This CDR3 comprises 15 residues. Germline CDR1 and CDR2: SGHTA and FQGNSA. CDR3 sequence: CASSLSRTSLNEQFF. CDR3 nucleotide sequence: TGTGCCAGCAGCCTAAGCCGGACTAGCTTGAATGAGCAGTTCTTC.

The chain employs TRBV3-1 (or the pseudogene TRBV3-2) and TRBJ1-4; maybe TRBD1 (5 bases). The CDR3 has 16 residues. Trimming stripped 5 bases from V and 8 bases from J, with 21 bases between. Per the germline V gene, CDR1 is LGHDT and CDR2 is YNNKEL (reference sequence). CDR3 in amino acids: CASSRRAGAGAEKLFF. CDR3 coding DNA: TGTGCCAGCAGCAGGAGAGCCGGGGCCGGCGCCGAAAAACTGTTTTTT.